The rows below give T cell receptor beta chains drawn from one sample of a study of lymphopenia after photon versus proton radiotherapy. Clones were sequenced by immunoSEQ multiplex PCR, and TCRdb holds only the in-frame ones, with some missing. Of about 28,000 clones detected, around 82% appear once; the ten largest clones hold roughly 31%. The sequencing here drew on peripheral blood, taken from a patient treated with photon-based radiotherapy. These receptors were collected from a man aged 45 to 65 with gastric cancer. The CDR3 runs from the conserved cysteine through the conserved F or W. D genes are given only for firm matches. Rows give clone size only sometimes, using once, few, many, or a class for an expanded clone.

clone_size	cdr3_length	d_call	v_call	j_call	cdr3_aa	cdr3_nt
.	14	.	TRBV5-1	TRBJ2-3	CASSSSGATDTQYF	TGCGCCAGCAGCTCCAGCGGTGCCACAGATACGCAGTATTTT
.	13	.	TRBV7-4	TRBJ2-5	CASSLHRQETQYF	TGTGCCAGCAGCTTACACAGGCAAGAGACCCAGTACTTC
.	12	.	TRBV28	TRBJ2-5	CASFGRQETQYF	TGTGCCAGCTTTGGACGCCAAGAGACCCAGTACTTC
.	14	TRBD1	TRBV4-2	TRBJ1-5	CASSHGQAGQPQHF	TGTGCCAGCAGCCATGGACAGGCTGGACAGCCCCAGCATTTT
.	14	.	TRBV12-5	TRBJ1-1	CASGLGQRNTEAFF	TGTGCTAGTGGTTTGGGACAGAGGAACACTGAAGCTTTCTTT
.	16	TRBD1	TRBV4-3	TRBJ1-3	CASSQGTGGSGNTIYF	TGCGCCAGCAGCCAAGGGACAGGGGGCTCTGGAAACACCATATATTTT
once	15	.	TRBV10-3	TRBJ1-6	CAISESGGDNSPLHF	TGTGCCATCAGTGAGTCGGGTGGCGATAATTCACCCCTCCACTTT
.	13	.	TRBV2	TRBJ2-5	CASSQELKETQYF	TGTGCCAGCAGTCAGGAGCTAAAAGAGACCCAGTACTTC
few	16	.	TRBV4-1	TRBJ1-5	CASSQEGFDSNQPQHF	TGCGCCAGCAGCCAAGAAGGGTTTGATAGCAATCAGCCCCAGCATTTT
.	16	.	TRBV30	TRBJ1-4	CAWTPGRTGPNEKLFF	TGTGCCTGGACCCCGGGCAGGACCGGGCCTAATGAAAAACTGTTTTTT
.	14	TRBD2	TRBV18	TRBJ2-7	CASSPTSGAREQYF	TGTGCCAGCTCACCAACTAGCGGGGCCCGCGAGCAGTACTTC
.	16	TRBD2	TRBV18	TRBJ2-1	CASTRDGGGFYNEQFF	TGTGCCAGCACGAGAGACGGCGGGGGTTTCTACAATGAGCAGTTCTTC
few	13	TRBD1	TRBV14	TRBJ1-1	CASSQRGTEEAFF	TGTGCCAGCAGCCAAAGAGGGACAGAGGAAGCTTTCTTT
few	14	TRBD1	TRBV9	TRBJ2-5	CASSSGQAQETQYF	TGTGCCAGCAGCTCGGGACAGGCCCAAGAGACCCAGTACTTC
once	13	.	TRBV7-2	TRBJ2-2	CASTQPVPGELFF	TGTGCCAGCACCCAGCCGGTCCCCGGGGAGCTGTTTTTT
.	13	.	TRBV2	TRBJ1-1	CASKRGEDTEAFF	TGTGCCAGCAAACGTGGGGAAGACACTGAAGCTTTCTTT
.	13	.	TRBV5-1	TRBJ1-2	CASSLGQQYGYTF	TGCGCCAGCAGCCTCGGACAGCAATATGGCTACACCTTC
once	15	.	TRBV19	TRBJ1-5	CASSINRGSNQPQHF	TGTGCCAGTAGTATAAATAGGGGTAGCAATCAGCCCCAGCATTTT
once	12	.	TRBV18	TRBJ2-3	CASSLLEHTQYF	TGTGCCAGCTCTCTACTAGAACATACGCAGTATTTT
.	13	TRBD1	TRBV6-5	TRBJ2-4	CASSRGQGNIQYF	TGTGCCAGCAGTCGGGGACAGGGGAACATTCAGTACTTC
.	11	.	TRBV29-1	TRBJ1-1	CSVGLFTEAFF	TGCAGCGTTGGGTTGTTTACTGAAGCTTTCTTT
.	16	TRBD2	TRBV13	TRBJ2-7	CASSEAELAGSYEQYF	TGTGCCAGCAGTGAAGCCGAACTAGCGGGCAGCTACGAGCAGTACTTC
.	13	TRBD1	TRBV6-4	TRBJ2-1	CASSFDRGNEQFF	TGTGCCAGCAGTTTCGACAGGGGCAATGAGCAGTTCTTC
.	15	.	TRBV28	TRBJ1-4	CASSPTGGRMGKLFF	TGTGCCAGCAGTCCTACCGGGGGAAGAATGGGAAAACTGTTTTTT
.	13	.	TRBV5-6	TRBJ1-2	CASSLGQPYGYTF	TGTGCCAGCAGCTTGGGCCAGCCCTATGGCTACACCTTC
.	12	TRBD2	TRBV6-1	TRBJ2-1	CASTRGINEQFF	TGTGCCAGCACGCGGGGGATCAATGAGCAGTTCTTC
.	14	.	TRBV5-1	TRBJ1-2	CASSWRGHHYGYTF	TGCGCCAGCAGCTGGCGCGGACATCACTATGGCTACACCTTC
.	13	.	TRBV5-4	TRBJ2-1	CASSTGRSNEQFF	TGTGCCAGCAGCACGGGCCGAAGCAATGAGCAGTTCTTC
.	14	.	TRBV9	TRBJ2-2	CASSPRKTAGELFF	TGTGCCAGCAGCCCACGAAAGACGGCCGGGGAGCTGTTTTTT
.	14	.	TRBV12-5	TRBJ2-2	CASGLDGAQGELFF	TGTGCTAGTGGTTTGGACGGGGCACAGGGGGAGCTGTTTTTT
.	14	.	TRBV5-1	TRBJ2-1	CASSSGLGYNEQFF	TGCGCCAGCAGCTCGGGACTGGGCTACAATGAGCAGTTCTTC
.	13	.	TRBV2	TRBJ2-1	CASSVALRNEQFF	TGTGCCAGCAGTGTAGCTCTTCGCAATGAGCAGTTCTTC
.	14	TRBD1	TRBV7-2	TRBJ1-2	CASSRGTEGYGYTF	TGTGCCAGCAGCAGAGGGACAGAGGGCTATGGCTACACCTTC
.	12	.	TRBV4-1	TRBJ1-4	CASSQDQEKLFF	TGCGCCAGCAGCCAAGATCAGGAAAAACTGTTTTTT
.	14	.	TRBV6-5	TRBJ2-2	CASSYSGNTGELFF	TGTGCCAGCAGTTACTCAGGGAACACCGGGGAGCTGTTTTTT
once	15	.	TRBV2	TRBJ1-2	CASSEATAGLGGYTF	TGTGCCAGCAGTGAAGCAACGGCAGGTTTGGGAGGCTACACCTTC
.	15	TRBD2	TRBV30	TRBJ2-3	CAWSVTGGGTDTQYF	TGTGCCTGGAGTGTAACCGGGGGGGGCACAGATACGCAGTATTTT
.	13	.	TRBV12-5	TRBJ1-5	CASGLGDNQPQHF	TGTGCTAGTGGTTTGGGGGACAATCAGCCCCAGCATTTT
once	14	TRBD1	TRBV27	TRBJ1-1	CASSSGGSRTEAFF	TGTGCCAGCAGTTCAGGGGGCTCGAGAACTGAAGCTTTCTTT
.	11	.	TRBV7-9	TRBJ2-1	CASSFGNEQFF	TGTGCCAGCAGCTTCGGAAATGAGCAGTTCTTC
few	15	.	TRBV27	TRBJ1-6	CASSPAGSYNSPLHF	TGTGCCAGCAGTCCGGCCGGCTCCTATAATTCACCCCTCCACTTT
.	14	TRBD1	TRBV19	TRBJ1-2	CASSRTGGVGGYTF	TGTGCCAGTAGTCGGACAGGGGGCGTAGGGGGCTACACCTTC
once	13	.	TRBV19	TRBJ1-5	CASSIDGNQPQHF	TGTGCCAGTAGTATAGATGGCAATCAGCCCCAGCATTTT
.	12	.	TRBV6-1	TRBJ1-2	CASGGGGYGYTF	TGTGCCTCTGGGGGAGGGGGCTATGGCTACACCTTC
.	15	.	TRBV30	TRBJ1-3	CAWSVVSGAGNTIYF	TGTGCCTGGAGTGTTGTGTCCGGGGCAGGAAACACCATATATTTT
.	14	TRBD2	TRBV30	TRBJ2-1	CAWWSGGSYNEQFF	TGTGCCTGGTGGAGCGGGGGGTCCTACAATGAGCAGTTCTTC
.	13	.	TRBV7-9	TRBJ2-4	CASRNYREDIQYF	TGTGCCAGCAGGAATTACAGGGAGGACATTCAGTACTTC
.	16	TRBD1	TRBV30	TRBJ1-1	CAWSPPTGGLIKGAFF	TGTGCCTGGAGCCCACCGACAGGGGGCCTGATAAAAGGAGCTTTCTTT
few	14	TRBD1	TRBV6-1	TRBJ1-2	CASSAGTGPDGYTF	TGTGCCAGCAGTGCCGGGACAGGGCCTGACGGCTACACCTTC